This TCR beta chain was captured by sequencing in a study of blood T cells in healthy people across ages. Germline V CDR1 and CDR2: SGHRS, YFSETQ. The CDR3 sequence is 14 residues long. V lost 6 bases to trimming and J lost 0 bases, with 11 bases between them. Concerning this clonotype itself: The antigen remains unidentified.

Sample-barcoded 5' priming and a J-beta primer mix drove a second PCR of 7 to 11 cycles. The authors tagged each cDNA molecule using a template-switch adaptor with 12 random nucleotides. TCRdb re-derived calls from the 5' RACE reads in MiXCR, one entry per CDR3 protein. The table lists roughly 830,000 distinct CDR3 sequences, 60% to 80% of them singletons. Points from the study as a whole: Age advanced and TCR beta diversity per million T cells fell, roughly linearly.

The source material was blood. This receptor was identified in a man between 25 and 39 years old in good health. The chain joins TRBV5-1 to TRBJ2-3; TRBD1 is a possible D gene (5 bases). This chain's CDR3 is CASTDTSSTDTQYF. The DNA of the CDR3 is TGCGCCAGCACGGACACATCTAGCACAGATACGCAGTATTTT.